This paragraph covers one TCR beta chain sequence. Its antigen is unidentified. The sample originates from a study of PD-1 blockade in classical Hodgkin lymphoma. Study-level findings and limits: Individuals who commenced nivolumab within less than 1 year of ASCT were excluded.

Time point meaning: cycle 4 day 1 (C4D1), after around six weeks of nivolumab. Every patient relapsed after autologous stem cell transplantation, and brentuximab vedotin exposure varied. CDR3 length: 18 residues. Looked up from germline, CDR1 is SEHNR and CDR2 is FQNEAQ (reference sequence). V was pared by 2 bases and J by 4 bases, with 22 bases between. Sequencing used immunoSEQ multiplex PCR; TCRdb keeps in-frame clones, though not all of them. The data hold approximately 89,000 clones, with about 83% observed a single time. Here the sequenced sample was peripheral blood mononuclear cells (PBMCs), taken before the fourth cycle of nivolumab. The chain joins TRBV7-9 to TRBJ2-3; D remains ambiguous. The TCR sequence derives from a human donor with classical Hodgkin lymphoma. The CDR3 coding sequence is TGTGCCAGCAGCTTATTTTTGGCCAGAACGGTGTCCCCAGATACGCAGTATTTT. Its translation: CASSLFLARTVSPDTQYF.